What follows describes a single TCR beta chain. Exposed enrollees had met someone with a PCR-confirmed or clinician-diagnosed COVID-19 case at some point within the 2 weeks before study entry. Per the original methods: Amplifying reference gene primers gave estimates of nucleated cell counts. TCRdb's table, derived via immunoSEQ multiplex PCR, lists solely in-frame clones and lacks some. V and J calls and clone size come straight from that table; D and trimming were deduced from the DNA. The repertoire holds around 400,000 clones, with 90% to 95% as singletons. This sample was taken from a study of blood T cell repertoires in COVID-19. In the study overall: PBMCs, B-cell-depleted T cells, or T cells were the source of the cDNA or gDNA that made up the material.

The TCR sequence derives from a woman between 35 and 50 years old who had been exposed to COVID-19. The sequencing input was PBMCs or T cells enriched from blood (not recorded which).

In DNA, the CDR3 is TGTGCCAGCAGCCCCTCTTCCAGTCTTAGCGGGTATTTT. Translation gives CASSPSSSLSGYF. The rearrangement links TRBV11-2 to TRBJ2-3; D is possibly TRBD2 (6 bases). The V end lost 5 bases, the J end lost 14 bases, and 20 bases lay between the germline ends. The CDR3 has 13 amino acids. Germline CDR1 reads SGHAT; CDR2 reads FQNNGV.